This T cell receptor beta chain came from a study of shared clonotypes between healthy human individuals. This clone has just one count. The same CDR3 also results from other DNA sequences found in this sample. Trimming at V came to 6 bases and at J to 5 bases, leaving 7 bases not matched to a gene. This CDR3 comprises 14 residues. The V gene's germline CDR1 is SNHLY and CDR2 FYNNEI. The repertoire was sequenced with immunoSEQ multiplex PCR; TCRdb's copy has only in-frame clones and lacks some. This table has 2 million to 2.5 million clones, roughly 93% appearing once. This clonotype was sampled from a man between 18 and 35 years old in good health. Some clones in this sample may be carry-over from other donors' samples. The chain has TRBV2 and TRBJ1-1; the match to TRBD1 covers 9 bases. Source material: naive CD4+ T cells from PBMCs. This sample's subset: CD45RA+ positively selected. CDR3 sequence: CASRGGQGRTEAFF. The CDR3 DNA reads TGTGCCAGCAGGGGCGGACAGGGGCGGACTGAAGCTTTCTTT.